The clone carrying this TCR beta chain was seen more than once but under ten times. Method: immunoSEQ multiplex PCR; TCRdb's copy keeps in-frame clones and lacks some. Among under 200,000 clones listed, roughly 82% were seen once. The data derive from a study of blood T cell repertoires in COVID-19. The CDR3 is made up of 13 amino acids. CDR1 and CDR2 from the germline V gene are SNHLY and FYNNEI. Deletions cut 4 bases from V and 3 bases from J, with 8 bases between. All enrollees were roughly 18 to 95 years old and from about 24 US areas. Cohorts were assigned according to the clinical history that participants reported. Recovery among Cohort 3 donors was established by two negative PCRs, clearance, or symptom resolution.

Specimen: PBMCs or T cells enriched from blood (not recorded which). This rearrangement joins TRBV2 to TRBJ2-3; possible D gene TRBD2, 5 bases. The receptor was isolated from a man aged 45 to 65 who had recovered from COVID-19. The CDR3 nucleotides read TGTGCCAGCAGTGTCGAGGGTACAGATACGCAGTATTTT. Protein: CASSVEGTDTQYF.